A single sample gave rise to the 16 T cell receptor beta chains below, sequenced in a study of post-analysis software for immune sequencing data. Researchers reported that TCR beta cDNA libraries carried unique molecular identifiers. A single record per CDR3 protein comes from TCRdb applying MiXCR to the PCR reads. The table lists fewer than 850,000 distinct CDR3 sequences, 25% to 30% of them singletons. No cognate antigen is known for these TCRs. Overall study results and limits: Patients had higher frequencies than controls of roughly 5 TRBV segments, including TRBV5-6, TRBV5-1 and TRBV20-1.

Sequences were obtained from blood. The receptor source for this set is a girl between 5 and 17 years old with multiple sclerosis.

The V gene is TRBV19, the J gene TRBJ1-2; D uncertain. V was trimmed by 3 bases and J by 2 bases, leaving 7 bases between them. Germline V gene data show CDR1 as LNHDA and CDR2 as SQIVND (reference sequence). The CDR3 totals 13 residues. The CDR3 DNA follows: TGTGCCAGTAGTATCGGGAAAAACTATGGCTACACCTTC. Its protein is CASSIGKNYGYTF.

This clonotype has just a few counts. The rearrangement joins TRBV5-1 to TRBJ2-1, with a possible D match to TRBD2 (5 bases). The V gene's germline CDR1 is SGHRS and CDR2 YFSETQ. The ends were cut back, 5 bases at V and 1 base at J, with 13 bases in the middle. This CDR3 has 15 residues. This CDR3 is CASSVASRSYNEQFF. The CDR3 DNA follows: TGCGCCAGCAGTGTTGCTAGCCGTTCCTACAATGAGCAGTTCTTC.

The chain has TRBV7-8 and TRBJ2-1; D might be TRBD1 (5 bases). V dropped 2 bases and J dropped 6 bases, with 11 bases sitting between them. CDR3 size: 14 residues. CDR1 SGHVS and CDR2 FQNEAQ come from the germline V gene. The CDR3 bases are TGTGCCAGCAGCTTACAAAGGGGTCCCAATGAGCAGTTCTTC. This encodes CASSLQRGPNEQFF.

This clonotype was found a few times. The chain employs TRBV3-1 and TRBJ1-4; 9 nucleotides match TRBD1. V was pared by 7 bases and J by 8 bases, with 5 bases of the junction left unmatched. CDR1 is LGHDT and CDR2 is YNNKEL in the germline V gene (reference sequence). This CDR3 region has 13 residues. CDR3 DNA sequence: TGTGCCAGCAACCGACAGGGGGGGGAAAAACTGTTTTTT. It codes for CASNRQGGEKLFF.

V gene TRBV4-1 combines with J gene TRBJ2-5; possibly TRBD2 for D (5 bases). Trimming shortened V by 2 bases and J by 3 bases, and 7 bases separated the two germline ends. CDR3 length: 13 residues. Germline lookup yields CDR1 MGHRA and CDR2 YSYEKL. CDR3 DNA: TGCGCCAGCAGCCAATTCGGGAAAGAGACCCAGTACTTC. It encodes CASSQFGKETQYF.

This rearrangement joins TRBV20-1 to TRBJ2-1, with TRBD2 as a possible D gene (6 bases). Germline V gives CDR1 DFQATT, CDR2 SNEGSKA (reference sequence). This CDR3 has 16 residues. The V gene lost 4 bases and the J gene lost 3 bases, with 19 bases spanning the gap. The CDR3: CSAIGGAPQLYNEQFF. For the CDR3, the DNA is TGCAGTGCTATCGGCGGGGCCCCCCAGCTCTACAATGAGCAGTTCTTC.

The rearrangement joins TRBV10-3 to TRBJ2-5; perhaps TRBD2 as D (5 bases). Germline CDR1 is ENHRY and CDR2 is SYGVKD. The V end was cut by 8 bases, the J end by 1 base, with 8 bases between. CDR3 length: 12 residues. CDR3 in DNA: TGTGCCATCCCGGGGTCCCAAGAGACCCAGTACTTC. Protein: CAIPGSQETQYF.

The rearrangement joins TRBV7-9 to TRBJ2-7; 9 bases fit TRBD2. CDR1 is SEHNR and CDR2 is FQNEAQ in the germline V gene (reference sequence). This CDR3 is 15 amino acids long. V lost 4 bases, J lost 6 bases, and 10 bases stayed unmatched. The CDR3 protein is CASSSRGAGGSEQYF. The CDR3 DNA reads TGTGCCAGCAGCTCGCGGGGAGCGGGAGGATCCGAGCAGTACTTC.

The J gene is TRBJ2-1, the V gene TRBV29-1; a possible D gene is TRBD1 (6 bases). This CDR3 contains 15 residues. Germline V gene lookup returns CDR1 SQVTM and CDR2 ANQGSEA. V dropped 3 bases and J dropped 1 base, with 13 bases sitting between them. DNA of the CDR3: TGCAGCGTTGAGGGGGCAACCGGTTCCTACAATGAGCAGTTCTTC. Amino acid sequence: CSVEGATGSYNEQFF.

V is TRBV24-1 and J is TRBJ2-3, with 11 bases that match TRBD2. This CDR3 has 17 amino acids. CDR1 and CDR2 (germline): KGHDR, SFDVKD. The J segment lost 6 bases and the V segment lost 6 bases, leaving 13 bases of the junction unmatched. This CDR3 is CATSPTPSGRSRDTQYF. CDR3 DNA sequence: TGTGCCACCAGTCCCACGCCTAGCGGGAGGAGTAGGGATACGCAGTATTTT.

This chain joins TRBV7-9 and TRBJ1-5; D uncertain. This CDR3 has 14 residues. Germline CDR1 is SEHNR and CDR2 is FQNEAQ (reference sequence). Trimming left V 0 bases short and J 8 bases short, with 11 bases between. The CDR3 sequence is CASSLAPDYEPQHF. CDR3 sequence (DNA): TGTGCCAGCAGCTTAGCGCCTGATTACGAGCCCCAGCATTTT.

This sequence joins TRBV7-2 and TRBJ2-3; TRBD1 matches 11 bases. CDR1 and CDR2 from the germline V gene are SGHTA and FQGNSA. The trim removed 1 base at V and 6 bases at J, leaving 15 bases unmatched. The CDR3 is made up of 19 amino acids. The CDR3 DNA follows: TGTGCCAGCAGCTTAGTCCCGGACAGGGGGCGTTCAGTCCCCGATACGCAGTATTTT. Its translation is CASSLVPDRGRSVPDTQYF.

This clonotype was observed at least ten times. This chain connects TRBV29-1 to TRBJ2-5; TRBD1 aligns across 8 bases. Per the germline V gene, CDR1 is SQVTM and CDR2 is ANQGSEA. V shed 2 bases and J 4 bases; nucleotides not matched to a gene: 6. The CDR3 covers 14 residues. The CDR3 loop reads CSVEPRGRTETQYF. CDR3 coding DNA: TGCAGCGTTGAACCCAGGGGGCGCACAGAGACCCAGTACTTC.

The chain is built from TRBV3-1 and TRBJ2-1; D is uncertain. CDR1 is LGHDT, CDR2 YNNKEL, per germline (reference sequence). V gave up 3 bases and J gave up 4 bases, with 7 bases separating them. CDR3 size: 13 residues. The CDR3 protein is CASSQGGYNEQFF. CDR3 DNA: TGTGCCAGCAGCCAGGGCGGTTACAATGAGCAGTTCTTC.

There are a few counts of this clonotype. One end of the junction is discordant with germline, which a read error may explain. CDR3 protein: CASSSQRGAYSEQFF. In DNA form, the CDR3 reads TGTGCCAGCAGCTCCCAGCGGGGGGCCTACAGTGAGCAGTTCTTC. V is TRBV7-2 and J is TRBJ2-1; 9 nucleotides line up with TRBD2. The germline gives CDR1 SGHTA, CDR2 FQGNSA. The CDR3 extends over 15 amino acids.

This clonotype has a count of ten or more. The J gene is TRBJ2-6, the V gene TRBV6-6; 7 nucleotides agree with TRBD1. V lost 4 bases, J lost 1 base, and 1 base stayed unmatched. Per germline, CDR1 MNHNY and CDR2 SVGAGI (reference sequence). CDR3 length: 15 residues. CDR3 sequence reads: CASSSQGSGANVLTF. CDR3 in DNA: TGTGCCAGCAGTTCACAGGGGTCTGGGGCCAACGTCCTGACTTTC.